This T cell receptor delta chain derives from a study of gamma-delta T cells after stem cell transplantation. TCRdb reanalysed the RT-PCR reads via CATT. The sample consists of 2,500 or so delta-chain clones, 44% of them appearing once. This clonotype originated in a human donor. It is not recorded whose cells these are; they may come from a transplant donor. The sequencing sample was made of gamma-delta T cells.

The CDR3 DNA follows: TGTGCCTGTGACAATATGGGTACTGGGGGTTCGTACACCGATAAACTCATCTTT. Translating gives CACDNMGTGGSYTDKLIF. The rearrangement joins TRDV2 to TRDJ1; 8 bases align to TRDD3. V dropped 2 bases and J dropped 0; count of bases not matched to a gene: 13. Germline CDR1 is GEAIGNYY and CDR2 is EKD. The CDR3 loop spans 18 amino acids.